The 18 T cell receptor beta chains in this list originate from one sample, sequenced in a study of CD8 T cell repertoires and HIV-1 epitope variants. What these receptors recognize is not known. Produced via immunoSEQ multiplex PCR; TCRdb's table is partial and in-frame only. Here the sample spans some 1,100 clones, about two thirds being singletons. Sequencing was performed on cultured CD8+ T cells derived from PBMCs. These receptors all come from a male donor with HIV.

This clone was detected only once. The CDR3 sequence: CASSLKQGEGSYNEQFF. The CDR3 nucleotides are TGTGCCAGCAGTTTAAAACAGGGTGAGGGCTCCTACAATGAGCAGTTCTTC. This sequence joins TRBV27 and TRBJ2-1, with TRBD1 as a possible D gene (6 bases). Germline V gene lookup returns CDR1 MNHEY and CDR2 SMNVEV (reference sequence). The CDR3 has 17 amino acids. V lost 2 bases and J 0 bases, leaving 14 bases between the germline ends.

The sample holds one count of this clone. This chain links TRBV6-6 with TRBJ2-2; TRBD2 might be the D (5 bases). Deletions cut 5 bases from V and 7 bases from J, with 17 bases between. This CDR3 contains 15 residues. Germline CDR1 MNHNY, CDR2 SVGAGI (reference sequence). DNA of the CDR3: TGTGCCAGCAGTCCTACCTGGACCGGAGGCGGGGAGCTGTTTTTT. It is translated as CASSPTWTGGGELFF.

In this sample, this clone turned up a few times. The CDR3 coding sequence is TGCGCCAGCAGCCAAGCCCAGGGTAGGAGCACTGAAGCTTTCTTT. Protein product: CASSQAQGRSTEAFF. The chain is built from TRBV4-1 and TRBJ1-1; D possibly corresponds to TRBD1 (5 bases). The CDR3 loop spans 15 amino acids. The germline V and J ends were trimmed by 1 base and 4 bases, with 13 bases remaining between them. Germline assignment: CDR1 MGHRA and CDR2 YSYEKL.

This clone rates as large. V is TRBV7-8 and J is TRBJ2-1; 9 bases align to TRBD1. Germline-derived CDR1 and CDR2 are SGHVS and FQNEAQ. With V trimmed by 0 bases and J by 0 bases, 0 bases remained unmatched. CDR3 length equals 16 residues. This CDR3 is CASSLAGQGSYNEQFF. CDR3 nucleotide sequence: TGTGCCAGCAGCTTAGCGGGACAGGGCTCCTACAATGAGCAGTTCTTC.

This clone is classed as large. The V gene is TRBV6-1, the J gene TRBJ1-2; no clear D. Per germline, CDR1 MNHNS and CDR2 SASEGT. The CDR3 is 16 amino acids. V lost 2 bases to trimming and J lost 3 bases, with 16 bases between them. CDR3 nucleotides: TGTGCCAGCAGTGAACTTCCACAAGACCTAGACTATGGCTACACCTTC. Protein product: CASSELPQDLDYGYTF.

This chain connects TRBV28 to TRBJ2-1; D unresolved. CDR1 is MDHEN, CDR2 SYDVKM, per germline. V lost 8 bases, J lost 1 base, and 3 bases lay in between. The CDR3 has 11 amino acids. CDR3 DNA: TGTGCCAGCTGGTCCTACAATGAGCAGTTCTTC. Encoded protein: CASWSYNEQFF. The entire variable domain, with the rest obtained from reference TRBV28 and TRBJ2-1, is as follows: DVKVTQSSRYLVKRTGEKVFLECVQDMDHENMFWYRQDPGLGLRLIYFSYDVKMKEKGDIPEGYSVSREKKERFSLILESASTNQTSMYLCASWSYNEQFFGPGTRLTVL.

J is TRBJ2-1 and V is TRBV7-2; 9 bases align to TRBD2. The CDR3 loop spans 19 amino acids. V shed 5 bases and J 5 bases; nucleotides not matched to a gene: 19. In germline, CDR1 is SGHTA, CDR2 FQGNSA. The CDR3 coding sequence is TGTGCCAGCAGCCCCTCTCCGGGCGGGGGGGCCGTTCTAAACAATGAGCAGTTCTTC. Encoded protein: CASSPSPGGGAVLNNEQFF.

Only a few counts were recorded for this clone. DNA of the CDR3: TGTGCCAGTAGTGCAACAGGGAGCGAGCAGTACTTC. This translates into CASSATGSEQYF. The chain joins TRBV19 to TRBJ2-7; maybe TRBD1 (6 bases). The V gene lost 5 bases and the J gene lost 6 bases, with 11 bases spanning the gap. Germline V gene sequence: CDR1 LNHDA, CDR2 SQIVND (reference sequence). The CDR3 has 12 residues.

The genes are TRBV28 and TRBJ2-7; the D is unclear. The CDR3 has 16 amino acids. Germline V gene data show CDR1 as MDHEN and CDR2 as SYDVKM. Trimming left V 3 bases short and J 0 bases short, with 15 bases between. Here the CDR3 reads CASSLAERTDSYEQYF. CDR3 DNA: TGTGCCAGCAGTTTGGCTGAAAGAACGGACTCCTACGAGCAGTACTTC.

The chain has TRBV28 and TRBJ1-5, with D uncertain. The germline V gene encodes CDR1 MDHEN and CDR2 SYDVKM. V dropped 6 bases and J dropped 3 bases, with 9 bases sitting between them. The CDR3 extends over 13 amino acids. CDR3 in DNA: TGTGCCAGCAGCTCTAGAACCAATCAGCCCCAGCATTTT. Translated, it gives CASSSRTNQPQHF.

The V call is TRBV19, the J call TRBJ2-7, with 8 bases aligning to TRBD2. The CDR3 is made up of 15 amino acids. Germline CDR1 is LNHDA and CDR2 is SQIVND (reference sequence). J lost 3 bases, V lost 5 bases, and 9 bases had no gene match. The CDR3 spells CASSPLREGHYEQYF. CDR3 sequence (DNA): TGTGCCAGTAGTCCTCTTCGGGAGGGCCACTACGAGCAGTACTTC.

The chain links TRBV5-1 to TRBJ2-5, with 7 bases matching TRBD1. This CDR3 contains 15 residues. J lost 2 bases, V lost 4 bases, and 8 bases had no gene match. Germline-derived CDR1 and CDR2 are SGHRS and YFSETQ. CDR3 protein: CASSPVSGQQETQYF. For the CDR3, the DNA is TGCGCCAGCAGCCCCGTTTCGGGACAGCAAGAGACCCAGTACTTC.

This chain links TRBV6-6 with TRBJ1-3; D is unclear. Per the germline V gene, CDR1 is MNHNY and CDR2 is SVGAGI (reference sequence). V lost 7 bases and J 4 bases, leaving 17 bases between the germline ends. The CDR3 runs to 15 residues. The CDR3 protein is CASKGSRVQGNTIYF. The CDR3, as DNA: TGTGCCAGCAAAGGATCCAGAGTTCAGGGAAACACCATATATTTT.

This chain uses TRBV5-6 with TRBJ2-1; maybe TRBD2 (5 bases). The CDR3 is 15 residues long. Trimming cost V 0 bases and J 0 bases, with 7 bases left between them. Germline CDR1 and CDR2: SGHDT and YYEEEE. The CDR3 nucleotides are TGTGCCAGCAGCTTGGGTGGGAGCTCCTACAATGAGCAGTTCTTC. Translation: CASSLGGSSYNEQFF.

CDR3 nucleotides: TGTGCCAGCATTAAATTCGACGGCTACACCTTC. Translated, it gives CASIKFDGYTF. The V gene is TRBV7-9, the J gene TRBJ1-2; no clear D gene. CDR3 length: 11 amino acids. Germline V gene lookup returns CDR1 SEHNR and CDR2 FQNEAQ (reference sequence). Trimming shortened V by 7 bases and J by 8 bases, and 11 bases separated the two germline ends. Full variable domain (missing parts from reference TRBV7-9 and TRBJ1-2): DTGVSQNPRHKITKRGQNVTFRCDPISEHNRLYWYRQTLGQGPEFLTYFQNEAQLEKSRLLSDRFSAERPKGSFSTLEIQRTEQGDSAMYLCASIKFDGYTFGSGTRLTVV.

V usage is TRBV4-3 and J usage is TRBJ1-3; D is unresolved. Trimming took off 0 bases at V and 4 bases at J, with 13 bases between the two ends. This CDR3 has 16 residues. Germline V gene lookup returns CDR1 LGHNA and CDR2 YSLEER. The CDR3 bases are TGCGCCAGCAGCCAAGAATCATCGGGCGCGGGAAACACCATATATTTT. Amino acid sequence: CASSQESSGAGNTIYF.

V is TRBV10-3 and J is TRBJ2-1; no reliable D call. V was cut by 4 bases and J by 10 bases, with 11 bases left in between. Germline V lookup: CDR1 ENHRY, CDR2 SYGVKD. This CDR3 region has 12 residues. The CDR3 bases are TGTGCCATCAGTGTCACGGATGGGGAGCAGTTCTTC. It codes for CAISVTDGEQFF.

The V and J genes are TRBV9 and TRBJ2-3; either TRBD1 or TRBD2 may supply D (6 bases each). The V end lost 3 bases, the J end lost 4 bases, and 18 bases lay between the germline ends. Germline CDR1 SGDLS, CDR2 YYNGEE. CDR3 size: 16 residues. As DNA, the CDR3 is TGTGCCAGCAGCGATACCGCTCTAGGGGGGCCAGATACGCAGTATTTT. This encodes CASSDTALGGPDTQYF.